This entry describes one T cell receptor (beta chain). Profiled with immunoSEQ multiplex PCR; TCRdb holds only in-frame clones, not every one. The data show some 29,000 clones, with approximately 88% seen just once and about 8% held by the top ten. The V gene lost 0 bases and the J gene lost 8 bases, with 11 bases spanning the gap. This CDR3 has 14 residues. Germline V gene data show CDR1 as MNHNS and CDR2 as SASEGT. This sample was taken from a study of T cell changes during pregnancy in multiple sclerosis. The sample in question was CD8+ T cells from peripheral blood mononuclear cells, obtained before pregnancy. This sequence joins TRBV6-1 and TRBJ2-1; a possible D gene is TRBD2 (5 bases). This sequence was found in a female donor with multiple sclerosis, enrolled in a pregnancy study. The CDR3 region has the DNA TGTGCCAGCAGTGAAGCTTGGACTTTTGATGAGCAGTTCTTC. As protein: CASSEAWTFDEQFF.